Sequencing of this TCR beta chain was carried out in a study of blood T cell repertoires in COVID-19. At the level of the study: PBMCs, B-cell-depleted T cells, or T cells provided the cDNA or gDNA that made up the material.

Looked up from germline, CDR1 is GTSNPN and CDR2 is SVGIG (reference sequence). V lost 1 base, J lost 1 base, and 7 bases stayed unmatched. The CDR3 is 17 amino acids. Original data processing: Amplification of reference gene primers provided the estimated nucleated cell counts. The protocol was immunoSEQ multiplex PCR, while the TCRdb copy is restricted to in-frame clones and leaves out a portion. Clone size and V and J calls were adopted from that table, with D and trimming inferred from the DNA. Of some 74,000 clones in the sample, approximately 76% were seen once. Material for sequencing was peripheral blood. The gene calls are TRBV30 and TRBJ2-2; 9 nucleotides line up with TRBD2. This receptor was taken from a man in his sixties or seventies with active or convalescent COVID-19. CDR3: CAWSARLAGMNTGELFF. As DNA, the CDR3 is TGTGCCTGGAGTGCCCGGCTAGCGGGGATGAACACCGGGGAGCTGTTTTTT.